In this sample, the clone carrying this T cell receptor beta chain turned up many times. Its antigen is unidentified. Next came a second PCR, run for 7 to 11 cycles, which used a sample-barcoded 5' primer along with a J-beta primer mix. TCRdb redid the calling of the 5' RACE reads with MiXCR, one entry per CDR3 protein. The sample carries approximately 680,000 distinct CDR3 sequences, roughly 32% recorded once. This CDR3 has 15 residues. The ends lost 3 bases at V and 3 bases at J; junction bases unmatched: 8. Germline V gene sequence: CDR1 DFQATT, CDR2 SNEGSKA (reference sequence). The data were taken from a study of blood T cells in healthy people across ages. General observations from the study: Whereas aged donors had fewer naive CD4+ cells, long-lived donors had more of them and higher diversity. Considered underestimates were the diversity estimates obtained from one million T cells.

For every donor, a draw yielded ten milliliters of peripheral blood. The material sequenced was blood. The receptor was isolated from a woman over 75 in good health. This chain links TRBV20-1 with TRBJ2-7, with 10 bases identical to TRBD2. CDR3 sequence reads: CSARGLAGDNYEQYF. The CDR3 DNA reads as TGCAGTGCTAGGGGTCTAGCGGGGGATAACTACGAGCAGTACTTC.